The entry below describes one T cell receptor beta chain. The CDR3 length is 16 residues. J lost 6 bases, V lost 5 bases, and 12 bases had no gene match. Germline CDR1 and CDR2: MNHEY and SMNVEV (reference sequence). The sample originates from a study of blood T cell repertoires in COVID-19. Overall study context: Both acute and convalescent COVID-19 samples were obtained from the United States, Italy and Spain.

Some clones are missing from TCRdb's copy, which holds only in-frame ones; the method was immunoSEQ multiplex PCR. The sample consists of about 440,000 clones, 75% to 90% of them appearing once. Input material: peripheral blood. The rearrangement joins TRBV27 to TRBJ2-3, with 9 bases that match TRBD2. The TCR was taken from a woman under 40 with acute or convalescent COVID-19. CDR3 loop: CASSTLAGELADTQYF. Written as DNA, the CDR3 is TGTGCCAGCAGTACCTTAGCGGGGGAATTGGCGGATACGCAGTATTTT.